What follows are 27 T cell receptor beta chains derived from one specimen sequenced in a study of blood T cell repertoires in COVID-19. Libraries were prepared by immunoSEQ multiplex PCR; TCRdb keeps only in-frame clonotypes and omits some of them. This table holds around 200,000 clones, 85% found once. Sequencing input: peripheral blood. These receptors originate from a woman older than 75 with acute or convalescent COVID-19.

This chain joins TRBV6-5 and TRBJ1-5; no definite D call. The CDR3 is made up of 13 amino acids. The V end was cut by 6 bases, the J end by 3 bases, with 9 bases between. The germline gives CDR1 MNHEY, CDR2 SVGAGI. This chain's CDR3 is CASRRDSNQPQHF. As DNA, the CDR3 is TGTGCCAGCAGACGAGACTCCAATCAGCCCCAGCATTTT.

The chain carries TRBV6-5 and TRBJ2-1, with TRBD2 matching 8 bases. The V gene's germline CDR1 is MNHEY and CDR2 SVGAGI. This CDR3 has 15 residues. V dropped 7 bases and J dropped 1; count of bases not matched to a gene: 6. CDR3 loop: CASKSGSSSYNEQFF. CDR3 DNA: TGTGCCAGCAAAAGCGGGAGTTCATCCTACAATGAGCAGTTCTTC.

This clone was counted a few times. This chain joins TRBV5-1 and TRBJ2-4, with D perhaps TRBD2 (5 bases). Between the trimmed V and J ends, which lost 2 bases and 3 bases, there was a span of 18 bases. The CDR3 covers 17 residues. The germline CDR1 and CDR2 sequences are SGHRS and YFSETQ. CDR3 DNA sequence: TGCGCCAGCAGCTTAGCTAGCCCCCTGACGGGCAAAAACATTCAGTACTTC. Translating it yields CASSLASPLTGKNIQYF.

J is TRBJ1-2 and V is TRBV10-3, with D possibly matching TRBD1 (5 bases). CDR1 ENHRY and CDR2 SYGVKD come from the germline V gene. Trimming cost V 0 bases and J 8 bases, with 13 bases left between them. This CDR3 has 14 amino acids. The CDR3 coding sequence is TGTGCCATCAGTGAGTCGGACACGCCCCGAGGCTACACCTTC. It is translated as CAISESDTPRGYTF.

CDR3 in amino acids: CASSLVYSGNTIYF. The CDR3 nucleotides read TGTGCCAGCAGCTTGGTCTACTCTGGAAACACCATATATTTT. This rearrangement joins TRBV7-8 to TRBJ1-3; D is ambiguous. This CDR3 comprises 14 residues. Between the trimmed V and J ends, which lost 3 bases and 0 bases, there was a span of 6 bases. Looked up from germline, CDR1 is SGHVS and CDR2 is FQNEAQ.

The chain recombines TRBV27 with TRBJ2-1, with 8 positions matching TRBD2. The CDR3 covers 16 residues. With 5 bases clipped from V and 1 base from J, the junction kept 7 bases outside the gene matches. The germline V gene has CDR1 MNHEY and CDR2 SMNVEV (reference sequence). The CDR3 nucleotides are TGTGCCAGCAGTCAAGCGGGAGTTACGTCCTACAATGAGCAGTTCTTC. Translated: CASSQAGVTSYNEQFF.

The chain couples TRBV5-4 to TRBJ1-6; the match to TRBD1 covers 7 bases. This CDR3 has 15 amino acids. Germline CDR1 reads SGHNT; CDR2 reads YYREEE (reference sequence). The trim removed 4 bases at V and 10 bases at J, leaving 11 bases unmatched. This CDR3 reads CASSTGTVTSSPLHF. The CDR3 DNA is TGTGCCAGCAGCACCGGGACAGTTACCAGCTCACCCCTCCACTTT.

This rearrangement joins TRBV24-1 to TRBJ2-2; 12 positions agree with TRBD2. This CDR3 spans 15 amino acids. Germline V lookup: CDR1 KGHDR, CDR2 SFDVKD. After removal of 5 bases from V and 5 bases from J, the junction contained 2 bases not matched to a gene. The CDR3 DNA reads as TGTGCCACCAGTGGACTAGCGGGAGTAACCGGGGAGCTGTTTTTT. Translating gives CATSGLAGVTGELFF.

The chain carries TRBV3-1 (or the pseudogene TRBV3-2) and TRBJ1-2; 7 bases fit TRBD1. V lost 4 bases to trimming and J lost 8 bases; unmatched junction nucleotides: 13. This CDR3 comprises 15 residues. The germline CDR1 and CDR2 sequences are LGHDT and YNNKEL (reference sequence). CDR3 amino acids: CASSLTGSKGSGYTF. The CDR3 nucleotides read TGTGCCAGCAGCCTGACAGGGAGTAAAGGGAGCGGCTACACCTTC.

The count of this clone is one. The chain uses TRBV19 and TRBJ1-5; D gene uncertain. V gave up 4 bases and J gave up 5 bases, with 6 bases separating them. The germline V gene has CDR1 LNHDA and CDR2 SQIVND (reference sequence). The CDR3 has 12 residues. CDR3 nucleotides: TGTGCCAGTAGTAAGATAGATCAGCCCCAGCATTTT. Translating it yields CASSKIDQPQHF.

The rearrangement joins TRBV4-1 to TRBJ1-1, with D maybe TRBD1 (5 bases). Germline V gene data show CDR1 as MGHRA and CDR2 as YSYEKL. V was cut by 0 bases and J by 13 bases, with 18 bases left in between. The CDR3 extends over 14 amino acids. Here the CDR3 reads CASSQDRPDKLLFF. The CDR3 bases are TGCGCCAGCAGCCAAGATCGACCGGACAAGCTACTTTTCTTT.

This clone was picked up a small number of times. The chain links TRBV18 to TRBJ2-7, with 11 bases that match TRBD2. Germline CDR1 is KGHSH and CDR2 is LQKENI. The CDR3 runs 16 residues. Trimming cost V 5 bases and J 0 bases; bases outside gene matches: 6. In DNA form, the CDR3 reads TGTGCCAGCTCAGGCGGACTAGCGGGTAGCTCCTACGAGCAGTACTTC. Its protein is CASSGGLAGSSYEQYF. Full variable domain (outside the CDR3, taken from reference TRBV18 and TRBJ2-7): NAGVMQNPRHLVRRRGQEARLRCSPMKGHSHVYWYRQLPEEGLKFMVYLQKENIIDESGMPKERFSAEFPKEGPSILRIQQVVRGDSAAYFCASSGGLAGSSYEQYFGPGTRLTVT.

Details on this clone: Other DNA sequences within the sample encode an identical CDR3. J is TRBJ1-1 and V is TRBV5-1; D is perhaps TRBD1 (6 bases). Per germline, CDR1 SGHRS and CDR2 YFSETQ. Trimming cost V 2 bases and J 0 bases, with 8 bases left between them. This CDR3 is 14 amino acids long. CDR3 nucleotide sequence: TGCGCCAGCAGCTTAACAGGGATGAACACTGAAGCTTTCTTT. Its protein product is CASSLTGMNTEAFF. The entire variable domain, with the rest obtained from reference TRBV5-1 and TRBJ1-1, is as follows: KAGVTQTPRYLIKTRGQQVTLSCSPISGHRSVSWYQQTPGQGLQFLFEYFSETQRNKGNFPGRFSGRQFSNSRSEMNVSTLELGDSALYLCASSLTGMNTEAFFGQGTRLTVV.

The chain is built from TRBV3-1 (or the pseudogene TRBV3-2) and TRBJ1-2; D not resolved. Trimming removed 2 bases at V and 2 bases at J, with 9 bases between. Germline loops: CDR1 LGHDT, CDR2 YNNKEL (reference sequence). This CDR3 has 14 amino acids. This CDR3 reads CASSQLTANYGYTF. CDR3 coding DNA: TGTGCCAGCAGCCAATTAACAGCAAACTATGGCTACACCTTC.

This sequence joins TRBV4-1 and TRBJ2-5, with TRBD1 identical over 8 bases. Germline CDR1 and CDR2: MGHRA and YSYEKL. Trimming at V came to 4 bases and at J to 4 bases, leaving 5 bases not matched to a gene. There are 14 residues in the CDR3. CDR3 in amino acids: CASSRGQARETQYF. The CDR3 DNA reads as TGCGCCAGCAGCCGGGGACAGGCTCGAGAGACCCAGTACTTC.

This clone was seen just once. V is TRBV25-1 and J is TRBJ2-7; a weak D match, TRBD1 (6 bases). The CDR3 totals 14 residues. V was shortened by 4 bases and J by 2 bases, with 12 bases between the two germline ends. The germline gives CDR1 MGHDK, CDR2 SYGVNS. The CDR3 DNA follows: TGTGCCAGCAGTGGACAGGACGGCCCCTACGAGCAGTACTTC. It is translated as CASSGQDGPYEQYF.

The chain uses TRBV6-5 and TRBJ2-4, with a tentative D call TRBD2 (5 bases). Germline values: CDR1 MNHEY, CDR2 SVGAGI. The CDR3 totals 12 residues. The V and J ends lost 8 bases and 7 bases respectively, with 12 bases between them. CDR3 sequence: CASRTGWNIQYF. DNA for the CDR3: TGTGCCAGCCGGACTGGGTGGAACATTCAGTACTTC.

The chain is built from TRBV4-3 and TRBJ1-4; the D is unclear. V lost 0 bases, J lost 0 bases, and 8 bases lay in between. In germline, CDR1 is LGHNA, CDR2 YSLEER. CDR3 length: 16 residues. The CDR3 coding sequence is TGCGCCAGCAGCCAAGATCTCCCCCCAACTAATGAAAAACTGTTTTTT. It encodes CASSQDLPPTNEKLFF.

This clone was seen more than once but under ten times. V and J are TRBV5-1 and TRBJ1-2; TRBD1 might be the D (6 bases). Germline CDR1 and CDR2: SGHRS and YFSETQ. This CDR3 contains 15 residues. V was trimmed by 4 bases and J by 1 base, leaving 14 bases between them. The CDR3 region has the DNA TGCGCCAGCAGCCCACAGGGTCCTCATAACTATGGCTACACCTTC. This encodes CASSPQGPHNYGYTF.

The V call is TRBV19, the J call TRBJ1-2, with 8 positions matching TRBD1. CDR1 and CDR2 from the germline V gene are LNHDA and SQIVND (reference sequence). The CDR3 totals 15 residues. J gave up 8 bases and V 4 bases, and 12 bases lay outside the gene matches. The CDR3 nucleotides are TGTGCCAGTAGTACTGCCATGGACAGGGCGTCGGGCTACACCTTC. Its protein is CASSTAMDRASGYTF.

The J gene is TRBJ2-1, the V gene TRBV5-1, with D possibly being TRBD2 (6 bases). Germline V CDR1 and CDR2: SGHRS, YFSETQ. The CDR3 length is 16 residues. Trimming shortened V by 4 bases and J by 6 bases, and 20 bases separated the two germline ends. The CDR3: CASSPIGGRGLNEQFF. The CDR3 nucleotides are TGCGCCAGCAGCCCCATCGGGGGAAGAGGGCTCAATGAGCAGTTCTTC.

This clone was recorded only once. The CDR3 loop is CASSPGLAGNTGELFF. As DNA, the CDR3 is TGCGCCAGCAGCCCGGGACTAGCGGGAAATACCGGGGAGCTGTTTTTT. The chain uses TRBV5-1 and TRBJ2-2; 13 bases match TRBD2. Germline-derived CDR1 and CDR2 are SGHRS and YFSETQ. The CDR3 is 16 amino acids. J gave up 5 bases and V 4 bases, and 5 bases lay outside the gene matches.

The genes are TRBV7-9 and TRBJ1-2, with a tentative D call TRBD1 (5 bases). The CDR3 is made up of 12 amino acids. Germline assignment: CDR1 SEHNR and CDR2 FQNEAQ (reference sequence). Deletions cut 5 bases from V and 5 bases from J, with 9 bases between. The CDR3 is CASSIQEYGYTF. DNA for the CDR3: TGTGCCAGCAGCATACAGGAGTATGGCTACACCTTC.

The chain has TRBV3-1 (or the pseudogene TRBV3-2) and TRBJ2-1; no firm D call. The ends were cut back, 1 base at V and 2 bases at J, with 9 bases in the middle. The germline gives CDR1 LGHDT, CDR2 YNNKEL (reference sequence). The CDR3 is 15 residues long. CDR3 sequence: CASSQGRMTYNEQFF. In nucleotides, the CDR3 is TGTGCCAGCAGCCAAGGGCGGATGACCTACAATGAGCAGTTCTTC.

The V call is TRBV7-9, the J call TRBJ1-1, with 8 bases that match TRBD1. The germline V gene has CDR1 SEHNR and CDR2 FQNEAQ (reference sequence). This CDR3 spans 14 amino acids. V trimming: 6 bases; J trimming: 8 bases; junction bases outside the gene matches: 11. CDR3 nucleotide sequence: TGTGCCAGCAGGTTGGACAGGGAACTTAAAGAAGCTTTCTTT. Translated, it gives CASRLDRELKEAFF.

This clone was found once. The rearrangement links TRBV2 to TRBJ2-1, with 9 nucleotides matching TRBD2. CDR1 is SNHLY, CDR2 FYNNEI, per germline. This CDR3 spans 14 amino acids. Losses at the gene ends were 11 bases for V and 1 base for J; bases not matched to a gene: 6. The CDR3 region has the DNA TGTGCCGGCACTAGCGGGTGGTCCTACAATGAGCAGTTCTTC. Residues: CAGTSGWSYNEQFF.

This chain connects TRBV7-2 to TRBJ2-3; 10 positions agree with TRBD2. The CDR3 is 16 residues long. V lost 2 bases and J lost 4; bases outside the gene matches: 6. Germline-derived CDR1 and CDR2 are SGHTA and FQGNSA. The CDR3 protein is CASSLQPLAGADTQYF. In DNA, the CDR3 is TGTGCCAGCAGCTTACAACCCCTAGCGGGAGCAGATACGCAGTATTTT.